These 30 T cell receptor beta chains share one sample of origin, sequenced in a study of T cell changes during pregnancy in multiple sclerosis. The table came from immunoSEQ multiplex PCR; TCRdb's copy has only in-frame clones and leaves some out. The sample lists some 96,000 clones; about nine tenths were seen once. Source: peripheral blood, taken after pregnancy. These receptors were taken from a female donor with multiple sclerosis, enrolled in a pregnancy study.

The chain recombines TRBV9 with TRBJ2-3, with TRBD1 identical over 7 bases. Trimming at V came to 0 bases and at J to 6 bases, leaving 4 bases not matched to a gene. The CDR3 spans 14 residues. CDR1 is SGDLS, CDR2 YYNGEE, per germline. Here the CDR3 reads CASSVEGATDTQYF. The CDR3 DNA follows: TGTGCCAGCAGCGTAGAGGGGGCCACGGATACGCAGTATTTT.

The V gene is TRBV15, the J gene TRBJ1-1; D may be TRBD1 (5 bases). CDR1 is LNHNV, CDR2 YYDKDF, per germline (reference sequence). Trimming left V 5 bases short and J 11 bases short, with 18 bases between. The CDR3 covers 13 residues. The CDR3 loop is CATSPNPRAGAFF. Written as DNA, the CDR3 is TGTGCCACCAGCCCCAACCCCAGGGCGGGGGCTTTCTTT.

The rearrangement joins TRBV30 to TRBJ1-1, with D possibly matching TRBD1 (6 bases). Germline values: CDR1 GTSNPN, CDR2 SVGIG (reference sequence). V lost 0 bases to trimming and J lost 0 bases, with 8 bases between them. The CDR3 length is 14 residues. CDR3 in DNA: TGTGCCTGGAGTGTATACAGGGTGAACACTGAAGCTTTCTTT. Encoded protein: CAWSVYRVNTEAFF.

The CDR3 loop is CAWSPDRSYGYTF. CDR3 sequence (DNA): TGTGCCTGGAGCCCGGACAGGAGCTATGGCTACACCTTC. The chain joins TRBV30 to TRBJ1-2, with TRBD1 matching 7 bases. The CDR3 totals 13 residues. V was pared by 3 bases and J by 4 bases, with 5 bases of the junction left unmatched. Germline V gene lookup returns CDR1 GTSNPN and CDR2 SVGIG (reference sequence). The whole variable domain, remainder taken from reference TRBV30 and TRBJ1-2, is SQTIHQWPATLVQPVGSPLSLECTVEGTSNPNLYWYRQAAGRGLQLLFYSVGIGQISSEVPQNLSASRPQDRQFILSSKKLLLSDSGFYLCAWSPDRSYGYTFGSGTRLTVV.

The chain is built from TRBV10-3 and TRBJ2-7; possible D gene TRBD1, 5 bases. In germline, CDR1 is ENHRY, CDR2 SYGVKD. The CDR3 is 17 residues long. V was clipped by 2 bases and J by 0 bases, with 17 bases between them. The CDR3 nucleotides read TGTGCCATCAGTGAGAGACCCATCAGGGCCAGCTCCTACGAGCAGTACTTC. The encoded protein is CAISERPIRASSYEQYF.

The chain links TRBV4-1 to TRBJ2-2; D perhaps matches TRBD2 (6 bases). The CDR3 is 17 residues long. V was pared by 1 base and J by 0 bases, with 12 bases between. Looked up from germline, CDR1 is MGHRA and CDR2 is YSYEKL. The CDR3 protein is CASSQGSGSANTGELFF. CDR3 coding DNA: TGCGCCAGCAGCCAAGGAAGCGGGTCGGCGAACACCGGGGAGCTGTTTTTT.

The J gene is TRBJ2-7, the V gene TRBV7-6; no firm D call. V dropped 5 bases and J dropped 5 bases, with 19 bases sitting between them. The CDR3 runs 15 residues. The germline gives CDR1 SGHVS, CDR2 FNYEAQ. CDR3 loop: CASSRSPRVVHEQYF. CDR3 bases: TGTGCCAGCAGCCGATCCCCTAGAGTAGTCCACGAGCAGTACTTC.

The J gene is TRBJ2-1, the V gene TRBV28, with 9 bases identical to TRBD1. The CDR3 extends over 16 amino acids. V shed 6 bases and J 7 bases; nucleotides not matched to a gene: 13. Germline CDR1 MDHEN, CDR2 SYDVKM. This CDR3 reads CASSLPAGTGMNEQFF. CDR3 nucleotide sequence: TGTGCCAGCAGCCTGCCTGCAGGGACAGGGATGAATGAGCAGTTCTTC.

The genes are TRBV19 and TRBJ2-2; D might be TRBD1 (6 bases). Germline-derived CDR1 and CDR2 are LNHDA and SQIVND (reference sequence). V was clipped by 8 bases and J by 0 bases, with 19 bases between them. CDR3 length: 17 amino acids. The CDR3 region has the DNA TGTGCCAGTGGGGACACCTTAACTACTCCGAACACCGGGGAGCTGTTTTTT. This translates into CASGDTLTTPNTGELFF.

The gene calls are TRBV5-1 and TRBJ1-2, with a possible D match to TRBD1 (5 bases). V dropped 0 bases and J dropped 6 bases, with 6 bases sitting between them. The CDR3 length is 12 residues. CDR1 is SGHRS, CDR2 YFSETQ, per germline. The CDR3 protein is CASSLEQDGYTF. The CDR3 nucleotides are TGCGCCAGCAGCTTGGAACAGGATGGCTACACCTTC.

The CDR3 here is CASRRTGNNQPQHF. Here the CDR3 DNA reads TGTGCCAGCAGACGAACAGGGAACAATCAGCCCCAGCATTTT. This sequence joins TRBV28 and TRBJ1-5; weak D call: TRBD1 (6 bases). This CDR3 spans 14 amino acids. Germline assignment: CDR1 MDHEN and CDR2 SYDVKM. Trimming took 6 bases from V and 3 from J, leaving 12 bases between them.

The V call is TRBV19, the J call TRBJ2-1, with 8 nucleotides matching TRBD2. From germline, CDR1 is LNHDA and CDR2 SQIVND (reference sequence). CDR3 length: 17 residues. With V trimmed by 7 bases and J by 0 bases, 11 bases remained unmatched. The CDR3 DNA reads TGTGCCAGTACCCGAGCGGGGGCCGGGAGCTCCTACAATGAGCAGTTCTTC. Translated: CASTRAGAGSSYNEQFF.

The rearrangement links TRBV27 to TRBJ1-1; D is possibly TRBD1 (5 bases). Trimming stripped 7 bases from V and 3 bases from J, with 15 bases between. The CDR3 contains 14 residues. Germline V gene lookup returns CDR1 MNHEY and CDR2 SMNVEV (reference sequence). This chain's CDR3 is CASKGPGPYTEAFF. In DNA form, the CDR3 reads TGTGCCAGCAAGGGCCCAGGGCCTTACACTGAAGCTTTCTTT.

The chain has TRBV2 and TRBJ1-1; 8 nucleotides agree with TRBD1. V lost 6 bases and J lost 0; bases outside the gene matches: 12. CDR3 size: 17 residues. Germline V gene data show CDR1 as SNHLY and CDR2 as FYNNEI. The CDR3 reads CASRNGQGRFMNTEAFF. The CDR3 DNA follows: TGTGCCAGCAGGAACGGACAGGGAAGATTTATGAACACTGAAGCTTTCTTT.

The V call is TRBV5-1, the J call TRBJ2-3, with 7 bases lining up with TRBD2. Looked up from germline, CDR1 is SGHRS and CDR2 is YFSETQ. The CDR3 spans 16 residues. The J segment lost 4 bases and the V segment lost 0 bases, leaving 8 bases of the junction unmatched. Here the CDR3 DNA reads TGCGCCAGCAGCTTGGTTGCGGGAGTCAGTGCAGATACGCAGTATTTT. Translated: CASSLVAGVSADTQYF.

Here the CDR3 reads CAWRNLLSGNTIYF. The CDR3 DNA reads as TGTGCCTGGAGAAACTTACTCTCTGGAAACACCATATATTTT. This chain joins TRBV30 and TRBJ1-3; no definite D call. This CDR3 region has 14 residues. The germline gives CDR1 GTSNPN, CDR2 SVGIG (reference sequence). V was pared by 3 bases and J by 0 bases, with 9 bases between. Full variable domain (outside the CDR3, taken from reference TRBV30 and TRBJ1-3): SQTIHQWPATLVQPVGSPLSLECTVEGTSNPNLYWYRQAAGRGLQLLFYSVGIGQISSEVPQNLSASRPQDRQFILSSKKLLLSDSGFYLCAWRNLLSGNTIYFGEGSWLTVV.

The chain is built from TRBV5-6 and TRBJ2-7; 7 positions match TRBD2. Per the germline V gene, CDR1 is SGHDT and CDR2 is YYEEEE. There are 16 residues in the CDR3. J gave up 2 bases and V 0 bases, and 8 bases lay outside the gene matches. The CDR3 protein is CASSLAGGGVPYEQYF. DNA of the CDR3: TGTGCCAGCAGCTTGGCCGGGGGAGGGGTCCCCTACGAGCAGTACTTC.

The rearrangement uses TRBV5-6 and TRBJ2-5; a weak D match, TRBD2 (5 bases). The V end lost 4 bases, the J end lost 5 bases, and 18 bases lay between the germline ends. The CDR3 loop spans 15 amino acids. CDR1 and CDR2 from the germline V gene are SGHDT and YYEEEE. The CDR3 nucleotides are TGTGCCAGCAGCCCCTTTCTAGCTTTCTTGGAGACCCAGTACTTC. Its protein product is CASSPFLAFLETQYF.

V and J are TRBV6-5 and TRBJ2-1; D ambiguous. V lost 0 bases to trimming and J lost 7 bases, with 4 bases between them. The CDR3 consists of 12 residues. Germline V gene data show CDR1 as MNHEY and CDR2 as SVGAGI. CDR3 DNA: TGTGCCAGCAGTTACTCGAGAAATGAGCAGTTCTTC. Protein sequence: CASSYSRNEQFF.

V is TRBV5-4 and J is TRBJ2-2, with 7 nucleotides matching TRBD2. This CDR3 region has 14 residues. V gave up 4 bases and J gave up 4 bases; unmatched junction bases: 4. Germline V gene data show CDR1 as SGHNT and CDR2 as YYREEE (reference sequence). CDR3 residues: CASSPGGLTGELFF. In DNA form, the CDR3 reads TGTGCCAGCAGCCCGGGAGGTCTCACCGGGGAGCTGTTTTTT.

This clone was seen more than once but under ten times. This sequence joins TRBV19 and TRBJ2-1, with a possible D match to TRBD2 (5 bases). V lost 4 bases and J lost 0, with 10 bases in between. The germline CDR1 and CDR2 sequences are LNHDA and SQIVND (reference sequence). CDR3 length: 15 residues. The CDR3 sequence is CASSKLESSYNEQFF. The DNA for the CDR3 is TGTGCCAGTAGTAAACTAGAGAGCTCCTACAATGAGCAGTTCTTC.

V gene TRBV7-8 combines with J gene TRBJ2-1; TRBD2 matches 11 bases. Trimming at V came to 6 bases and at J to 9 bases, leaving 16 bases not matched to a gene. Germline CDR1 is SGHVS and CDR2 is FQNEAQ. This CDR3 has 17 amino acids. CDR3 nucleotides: TGTGCCAGCAGTCTGGGCTCGATAGCGGGGGGGCATAGTGAGCAGTTCTTC. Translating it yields CASSLGSIAGGHSEQFF.

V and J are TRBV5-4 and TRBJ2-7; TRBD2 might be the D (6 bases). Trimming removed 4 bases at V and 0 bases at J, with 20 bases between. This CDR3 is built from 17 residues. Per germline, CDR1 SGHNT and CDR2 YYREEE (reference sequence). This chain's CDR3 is CASSPESPGLSSYEQYF. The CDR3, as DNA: TGTGCCAGCAGCCCGGAATCCCCGGGACTGAGCTCCTACGAGCAGTACTTC.

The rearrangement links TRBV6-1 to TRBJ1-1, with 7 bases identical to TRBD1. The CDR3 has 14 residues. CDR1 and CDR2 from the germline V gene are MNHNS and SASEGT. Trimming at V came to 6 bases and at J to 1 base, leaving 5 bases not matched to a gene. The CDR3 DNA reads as TGTGCCAGCAGAGGTCAGGGGGAGAACACTGAAGCTTTCTTT. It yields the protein CASRGQGENTEAFF.

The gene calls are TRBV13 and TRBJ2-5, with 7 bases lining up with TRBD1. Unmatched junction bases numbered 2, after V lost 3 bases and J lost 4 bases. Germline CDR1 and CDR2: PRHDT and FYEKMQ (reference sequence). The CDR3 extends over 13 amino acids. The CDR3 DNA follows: TGTGCCAGCAGCTTCAGGACAGGAGAGACCCAGTACTTC. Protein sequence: CASSFRTGETQYF.

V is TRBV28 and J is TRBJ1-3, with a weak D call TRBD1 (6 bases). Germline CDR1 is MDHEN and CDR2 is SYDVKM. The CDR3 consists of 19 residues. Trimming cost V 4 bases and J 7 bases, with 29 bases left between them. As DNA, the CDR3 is TGTGCCAGCAGTTCAACTACCGGGATGAACAGGGTGAATAGGAACACCATATATTTT. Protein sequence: CASSSTTGMNRVNRNTIYF. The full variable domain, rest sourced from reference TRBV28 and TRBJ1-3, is DVKVTQSSRYLVKRTGEKVFLECVQDMDHENMFWYRQDPGLGLRLIYFSYDVKMKEKGDIPEGYSVSREKKERFSLILESASTNQTSMYLCASSSTTGMNRVNRNTIYFGEGSWLTVV.

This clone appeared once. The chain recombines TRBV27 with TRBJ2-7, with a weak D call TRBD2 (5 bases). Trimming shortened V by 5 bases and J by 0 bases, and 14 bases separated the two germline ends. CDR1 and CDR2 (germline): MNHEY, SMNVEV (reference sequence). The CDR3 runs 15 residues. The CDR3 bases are TGTGCCAGCAGTGAGTCCGGGGAATACTCCTACGAGCAGTACTTC. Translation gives CASSESGEYSYEQYF.

The CDR3 spells CASSSTGVISYEQYF. The CDR3 DNA reads TGTGCCAGCAGTTCGACAGGGGTTATTTCCTACGAGCAGTACTTC. This sequence joins TRBV7-2 and TRBJ2-7, with 8 bases matching TRBD1. V lost 6 bases and J lost 1; bases outside the gene matches: 8. The CDR3 covers 15 residues. Germline V gene lookup returns CDR1 SGHTA and CDR2 FQGNSA.

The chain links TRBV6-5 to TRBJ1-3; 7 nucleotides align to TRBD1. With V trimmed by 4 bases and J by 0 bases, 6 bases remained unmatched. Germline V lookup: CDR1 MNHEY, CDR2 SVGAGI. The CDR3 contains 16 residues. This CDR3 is CASSSNRGYSGNTIYF. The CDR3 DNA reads TGTGCCAGCAGTTCGAACAGGGGCTACTCTGGAAACACCATATATTTT.

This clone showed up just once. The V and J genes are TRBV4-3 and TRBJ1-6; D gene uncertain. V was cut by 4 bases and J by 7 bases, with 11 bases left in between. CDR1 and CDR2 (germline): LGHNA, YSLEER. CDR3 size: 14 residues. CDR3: CASSRLTGNSPLHF. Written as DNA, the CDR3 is TGCGCCAGCAGCCGACTTACGGGGAATTCACCCCTCCACTTT.